One sample yielded the 7 T cell receptor beta chains listed below, sequenced in a study of spatial heterogeneity in lung cancer. MiXCR, run by TCRdb on the 5' RACE reads, gives a single entry per CDR3 protein. This table holds roughly 4,200 distinct CDR3 sequences, roughly 8.5% found once. Time point indicated: sample taken at primary tumor resection. Their antigens are not known. Study observations and caveats: Higher tumor mutation counts went along with higher counts of expanded intratumoral alpha and beta TCRs.

Sequenced here: lung tumor tissue, sampled at surgery. Receptor source: a male donor with early-stage non-small cell lung cancer.

By sample fraction, this clonotype is medium-sized. This chain uses TRBV7-3 with TRBJ2-3, with TRBD2 matching 11 bases. The J segment lost 0 bases and the V segment lost 5 bases, leaving 4 bases of the junction unmatched. The CDR3 is made up of 16 amino acids. CDR1 and CDR2 (germline): SGHTA, FQGTGA. For the CDR3, the DNA is TGTGCCAGCAGCCCCGGACTAGCGGGCAGCACAGATACGCAGTATTTT. Protein product: CASSPGLAGSTDTQYF.

This clonotype was seen repeatedly, ten times or more. The chain uses TRBV4-1 and TRBJ1-2, with D perhaps matching TRBD1 (6 bases). CDR1 is MGHRA and CDR2 is YSYEKL in the germline V gene. Between the trimmed V and J ends, which lost 0 bases and 6 bases, there was a span of 14 bases. This CDR3 has 15 residues. CDR3 DNA: TGCGCCAGCAGCCAAGACTCGACAGGCTCGGATGGCTACACCTTC. As protein: CASSQDSTGSDGYTF.

The rearrangement uses TRBV7-2 and TRBJ2-5; 9 bases are a match to TRBD1. V was pared by 5 bases and J by 6 bases, with 13 bases of the junction left unmatched. The CDR3 has 16 residues. Germline V gene lookup returns CDR1 SGHTA and CDR2 FQGNSA. The CDR3 protein is CASSPNRGQGGQTQYF. The CDR3 region has the DNA TGTGCCAGCAGCCCCAATAGGGGACAGGGAGGACAGACCCAGTACTTC.

This clonotype was observed at least ten times. The chain uses TRBV29-1 and TRBJ2-1, with D unresolved. Trimming cost V 3 bases and J 7 bases, with 10 bases left between them. The V gene's germline CDR1 is SQVTM and CDR2 ANQGSEA. CDR3 length: 12 residues. CDR3 region: CSVEFGSNEQFF. In nucleotides, the CDR3 is TGCAGCGTTGAGTTTGGGTCGAATGAGCAGTTCTTC.

By sample share, this clonotype is medium-sized. This chain connects TRBV7-2 to TRBJ2-2; D unresolved. CDR3 size: 15 residues. CDR1 and CDR2 from the germline V gene are SGHTA and FQGNSA. With 3 bases removed from V and 3 bases from J, the gap between germline ends came to 11 bases. This CDR3 is CASSFQSRDTGELFF. The CDR3 DNA follows: TGTGCCAGCAGCTTCCAGTCGCGAGACACCGGGGAGCTGTTTTTT.

This clonotype came up many times. The chain uses TRBV20-1 and TRBJ2-3; the D gene is possibly TRBD2 (5 bases). The CDR3 has 14 residues. The germline V and J ends were trimmed by 4 bases and 1 base, with 12 bases remaining between them. Germline V lookup: CDR1 DFQATT, CDR2 SNEGSKA (reference sequence). CDR3 loop: CSAILALRTDTQYF. The CDR3 bases are TGCAGTGCTATATTAGCGCTACGCACAGATACGCAGTATTTT.

By sample fraction, this clonotype is medium-sized. The chain employs TRBV14 and TRBJ2-5; D may be TRBD2 (6 bases). This CDR3 contains 16 residues. V lost 8 bases, J lost 1 base, and 20 bases lay in between. In germline, CDR1 is SGHDN, CDR2 FVKESK. Here the CDR3 reads CASSNPGEVVQETQYF. CDR3 sequence (DNA): TGTGCCAGCTCCAACCCCGGGGAGGTCGTCCAAGAGACCCAGTACTTC.